This T cell receptor beta chain was recorded in a study of control samples from healthy donors and cancer patients. The CDR3 consists of 12 residues. In germline, CDR1 is SGHDN, CDR2 FVKESK. Data came from immunoSEQ multiplex PCR; TCRdb stores just in-frame clones and leaves some out. In the table there are some 140,000 clones, 80% to 90% of which are singletons. In regard to this clone: One junction end disagrees with the germline gene, perhaps due to a read error.

Material: blood. The gene calls are TRBV14 and TRBJ1-2, with 7 bases lining up with TRBD1. The clonotype comes from a woman aged 25 to 39 in good health. The CDR3, as DNA: TGTGCCAGCAGCCAAGAAGTCGGGACAGTAAACTTC. Translation: CASSQEVGTVNF. The variable domain in full, completed from reference TRBV14 and TRBJ1-2, reads EAGVTQFPSHSVIEKGQTVTLRCDPISGHDNLYWYRRVMGKEIKFLLHFVKESKQDESGMPNNRFLAERTGGTYSTLKVQPAELEDSGVYFCASSQEVGTVNFGSGTRLTVV.